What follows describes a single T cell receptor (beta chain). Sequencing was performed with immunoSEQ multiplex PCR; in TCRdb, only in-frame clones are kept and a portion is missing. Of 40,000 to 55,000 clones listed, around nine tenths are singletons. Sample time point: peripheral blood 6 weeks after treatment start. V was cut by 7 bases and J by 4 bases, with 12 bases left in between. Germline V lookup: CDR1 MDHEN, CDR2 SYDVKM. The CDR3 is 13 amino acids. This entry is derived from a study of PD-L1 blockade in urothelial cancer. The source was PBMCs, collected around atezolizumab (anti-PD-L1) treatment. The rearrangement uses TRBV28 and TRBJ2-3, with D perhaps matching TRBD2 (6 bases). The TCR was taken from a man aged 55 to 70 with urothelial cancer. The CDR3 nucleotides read TGTGCCAGCACAGCCGGGACTGCAGATACGCAGTATTTT. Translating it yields CASTAGTADTQYF.